This is a list of T cell receptor beta chains from one sample in a study of blood T cell repertoires in COVID-19. Repertoires were generated with immunoSEQ multiplex PCR, while TCRdb's copy carries only in-frame clones and drops some. This table holds approximately 24,000 clones, approximately 88% found once. Sequencing was performed on peripheral blood. These TCRs come from a woman between 65 and 79 years old with active COVID-19. The CDR3 runs from the conserved cysteine through the conserved F or W. The D gene is left open where the match is weak. Size is omitted from some rows. Given values are once, few, many or a class for expanded clones.

J: TRBJ2-7; V: TRBV7-6; D: .; size: few; CDR3: CASSLGGGSYEQYF; DNA: TGTGCCAGCAGCTTAGGAGGGGGCTCCTACGAGCAGTACTTC
J: TRBJ2-5; V: TRBV11-2; D: .; size: .; CDR3: CASSLARGEETQYF; DNA: TGTGCCAGCAGCTTAGCCCGGGGAGAAGAGACCCAGTACTTC
J: TRBJ2-5; V: TRBV7-6; D: .; size: .; CDR3: CASSLVGPLGETQYF; DNA: TGTGCCAGCAGCTTAGTGGGGCCCCTAGGAGAGACCCAGTACTTC
J: TRBJ2-1; V: TRBV7-3; D: TRBD2; size: .; CDR3: CASSLNSGDPLGQFF; DNA: TGTGCCAGCAGCTTAAACAGCGGGGACCCCCTCGGGCAGTTCTTC
J: TRBJ1-2; V: TRBV28; D: TRBD1; size: .; CDR3: CASSSGQGRNYGYTF; DNA: TGTGCCAGCAGTTCCGGACAGGGGCGCAACTATGGCTACACCTTC
J: TRBJ2-5; V: TRBV12-1; D: .; size: .; CDR3: CASRVDRGGSVETQYF; DNA: TGTGCCAGCAGGGTTGACCGGGGGGGGTCGGTGGAGACCCAGTACTTC
J: TRBJ1-5; V: TRBV6-4; D: TRBD1; size: once; CDR3: CASSDKDRGRLSNQPQHF; DNA: TGTGCCAGCAGTGACAAAGACAGGGGGCGTTTGAGCAATCAGCCCCAGCATTTT
J: TRBJ1-2; V: TRBV6-1; D: TRBD1; size: .; CDR3: CASSEAGQRFYGYTF; DNA: TGTGCCAGCAGTGAAGCGGGACAGAGATTCTATGGCTACACCTTC
J: TRBJ2-7; V: TRBV24-1; D: TRBD1; size: .; CDR3: CATSETGAYEQYF; DNA: TGTGCCACCAGTGAAACAGGGGCCTACGAGCAGTACTTC
J: TRBJ2-5; V: TRBV5-4; D: TRBD1; size: .; CDR3: CASSFGQGMGKTQYF; DNA: TGTGCCAGCAGCTTCGGACAGGGAATGGGAAAGACCCAGTACTTC
J: TRBJ2-4; V: TRBV18; D: TRBD2; size: .; CDR3: CASSPAGTSRGIQYF; DNA: TGTGCCAGCTCACCGGCCGGGACTAGCAGGGGTATTCAGTACTTC
J: TRBJ1-6; V: TRBV5-1; D: .; size: .; CDR3: CASSLEGGYNSPLHF; DNA: TGCGCCAGCAGCTTGGAAGGGGGCTATAATTCACCCCTCCACTTT
J: TRBJ1-1; V: TRBV5-4; D: .; size: once; CDR3: CASSLVGGTTEAFF; DNA: TGTGCCAGCAGCCTGGTGGGGGGAACCACTGAAGCTTTCTTT
J: TRBJ2-3; V: TRBV11-2; D: TRBD2; size: once; CDR3: CASSLSPPSGGTDTQYF; DNA: TGTGCCAGCAGCCTCTCCCCCCCGAGCGGGGGCACAGATACGCAGTATTTT
J: TRBJ1-1; V: TRBV7-3; D: .; size: few; CDR3: CASSLMGPNTEAFF; DNA: TGTGCCAGCAGCTTAATGGGGCCGAACACTGAAGCTTTCTTT
J: TRBJ2-1; V: TRBV3-1/TRBV3-2; D: TRBD1; size: once; CDR3: CASSPQGALNEQFF; DNA: TGTGCCAGCAGCCCCCAGGGGGCGTTAAATGAGCAGTTCTTC
J: TRBJ2-7; V: TRBV3-1/TRBV3-2; D: TRBD2; size: .; CDR3: CASSQESPAGREQYF; DNA: TGTGCCAGCAGCCAAGAAAGTCCAGCCGGGAGGGAGCAGTACTTC
J: TRBJ2-2; V: TRBV5-1; D: .; size: .; CDR3: CASSSPDPEHRGAVF; DNA: TGCGCCAGCAGCTCCCCGGACCCCGAACACCGGGGAGCTGTTTTT
J: TRBJ2-7; V: TRBV6-7; D: .; size: .; CDR3: CASWRSLTYEQYF; DNA: TGTGCCAGTTGGCGGTCCTTGACCTACGAGCAGTACTTC
J: TRBJ2-2; V: TRBV29-1; D: TRBD1; size: .; CDR3: CSVYRGARGGELFF; DNA: TGCAGCGTTTACAGGGGTGCCAGGGGCGGGGAGCTGTTTTTT
J: TRBJ2-2; V: TRBV19; D: TRBD2; size: .; CDR3: CASSLGLAGGFPNTGELFF; DNA: TGTGCCAGTAGTCTGGGACTAGCGGGGGGGTTCCCGAACACCGGGGAGCTGTTTTTT
J: TRBJ1-4; V: TRBV10-3; D: .; size: .; CDR3: CATAEGVGRSEKLFF; DNA: TGTGCCACCGCAGAGGGGGTCGGCAGAAGTGAAAAACTGTTTTTT
J: TRBJ2-3; V: TRBV11-2; D: .; size: .; CDR3: CASSLLGTDTQYF; DNA: TGTGCCAGCAGCTTACTCGGCACAGATACGCAGTATTTT
J: TRBJ1-1; V: TRBV1; D: .; size: .; CDR3: CTSSQDLMKRDRRNTEAFF; DNA: TGCACCAGCAGCCAAGATCTCATGAAACGGGACAGGAGGAACACTGAAGCTTTCTTT
J: TRBJ2-1; V: TRBV5-6; D: .; size: .; CDR3: CASSLGPRQSSYNEQFF; DNA: TGTGCCAGCAGCTTGGGCCCGCGTCAAAGCTCCTACAATGAGCAGTTCTTC
J: TRBJ1-2; V: TRBV5-4; D: .; size: .; CDR3: CASSLGVRTDYGYTF; DNA: TGTGCCAGCAGCTTGGGGGTCCGGACAGACTATGGCTACACCTTC
J: TRBJ1-2; V: TRBV28; D: .; size: .; CDR3: CASSQGSNGYTF; DNA: TGTGCCAGCAGTCAGGGTTCCAATGGCTACACCTTC
J: TRBJ2-1; V: TRBV5-1; D: TRBD1; size: .; CDR3: CASSLGQGGHEQFF; DNA: TGCGCCAGCAGCCTCGGACAGGGTGGCCATGAGCAGTTCTTC
J: TRBJ2-7; V: TRBV5-6; D: .; size: .; CDR3: CASSLAQGYYEQYF; DNA: TGTGCCAGCAGCTTGGCACAGGGATACTACGAGCAGTACTTC
J: TRBJ1-2; V: TRBV4-2; D: .; size: .; CDR3: CASSPGTSYGYTF; DNA: TGTGCCAGCAGCCCGGGGACTTCCTATGGCTACACCTTC
J: TRBJ1-5; V: TRBV7-2; D: .; size: .; CDR3: CASSLRPGENQPQHF; DNA: TGTGCCAGCAGCTTACGCCCCGGGGAGAATCAGCCCCAGCATTTT
J: TRBJ2-7; V: TRBV11-2; D: .; size: .; CDR3: CASSLETGYEQYF; DNA: TGTGCCAGCAGCTTAGAGACAGGCTACGAGCAGTACTTC
J: TRBJ2-7; V: TRBV18; D: .; size: once; CDR3: CASSPATGDSYEQYF; DNA: TGTGCCAGCTCACCTGCGACAGGAGACTCCTACGAGCAGTACTTC
J: TRBJ1-1; V: TRBV11-2; D: TRBD1; size: once; CDR3: CASSLKGAYPNTEAFF; DNA: TGTGCCAGCAGCTTAAAGGGGGCCTATCCGAACACTGAAGCTTTCTTT
J: TRBJ2-1; V: TRBV5-1; D: TRBD2; size: .; CDR3: CASSFGVAGGPRSPRNEQFF; DNA: TGCGCCAGCAGCTTTGGAGTAGCGGGGGGGCCAAGGTCTCCTCGAAATGAGCAGTTCTTC
J: TRBJ2-1; V: TRBV5-1; D: TRBD2; size: .; CDR3: CASSSGTSGGKNEQFF; DNA: TGCGCCAGCAGCTCCGGGACTAGCGGGGGAAAAAATGAGCAGTTCTTC
J: TRBJ1-6; V: TRBV30; D: .; size: .; CDR3: CAWSVGAVYNSPLHF; DNA: TGTGCCTGGAGTGTAGGGGCAGTCTATAATTCACCCCTCCACTTT
J: TRBJ1-2; V: TRBV19; D: .; size: once; CDR3: CASSMIEGYTF; DNA: TGTGCCAGTAGTATGATTGAGGGCTACACCTTC
J: TRBJ2-3; V: TRBV7-8; D: TRBD2; size: .; CDR3: CASILAGEGTDTQYF; DNA: TGTGCCAGCATCCTGGCGGGGGAGGGCACAGATACGCAGTATTTT
J: TRBJ1-6; V: TRBV3-1/TRBV3-2; D: .; size: .; CDR3: CASSPEGDYRSPLHF; DNA: TGTGCCAGCAGCCCAGAGGGGGACTATCGATCACCCCTCCACTTT
J: TRBJ2-5; V: TRBV7-9; D: TRBD1; size: .; CDR3: CASSLVGTGPKATQYF; DNA: TGTGCCAGCAGCTTAGTAGGGACAGGACCCAAGGCGACCCAGTACTTC
J: TRBJ1-4; V: TRBV19; D: .; size: .; CDR3: CASSMGSSNEKLFF; DNA: TGTGCCAGTAGTATGGGTAGCTCTAATGAAAAACTGTTTTTT
J: TRBJ2-7; V: TRBV3-1/TRBV3-2; D: .; size: .; CDR3: CASSQGVGADEQYF; DNA: TGTGCCAGCAGCCAAGGGGTGGGGGCCGACGAGCAGTACTTC
J: TRBJ2-1; V: TRBV27; D: TRBD2; size: .; CDR3: CASTRASGGPTGEQFF; DNA: TGTGCCAGCACCCGAGCTAGCGGGGGCCCCACGGGAGAGCAGTTCTTC
J: TRBJ1-2; V: TRBV10-3; D: TRBD1; size: .; CDR3: CAISHGQGDYGYTF; DNA: TGTGCCATCAGCCATGGACAGGGGGACTATGGCTACACCTTC
J: TRBJ2-3; V: TRBV27; D: .; size: .; CDR3: CASSLFGDMSTDTQYF; DNA: TGTGCCAGCAGTTTATTCGGTGATATGAGCACAGATACGCAGTATTTT
J: TRBJ1-4; V: TRBV28; D: TRBD1; size: .; CDR3: CASSTGTGGPSNEKLFF; DNA: TGTGCCAGCAGCACCGGGACAGGGGGCCCGTCTAATGAAAAACTGTTTTTT
J: TRBJ2-7; V: TRBV28; D: .; size: .; CDR3: CASSLSFPRGIDDEQYF; DNA: TGTGCCAGCAGTTTATCCTTTCCTCGGGGGATTGACGACGAGCAGTACTTC
J: TRBJ2-3; V: TRBV5-1; D: .; size: .; CDR3: CASSNQEGTDTQYF; DNA: TGCGCCAGCAGCAACCAGGAAGGCACAGATACGCAGTATTTT
J: TRBJ1-6; V: TRBV2; D: TRBD1; size: once; CDR3: CASPRDRGGSPLHF; DNA: TGTGCCAGCCCACGGGACAGGGGAGGTTCACCCCTCCACTTT
J: TRBJ1-2; V: TRBV6-6; D: .; size: .; CDR3: CASSLSAEGGYTF; DNA: TGTGCCAGCTCCCTGTCAGCGGAGGGGGGCTACACCTTC
J: TRBJ2-3; V: TRBV5-1; D: TRBD2; size: .; CDR3: CASSLRTSGNQRDTQYF; DNA: TGCGCCAGCAGCTTGCGAACTAGCGGGAACCAGCGAGATACGCAGTATTTT
J: TRBJ1-2; V: TRBV7-2; D: TRBD1; size: once; CDR3: CASSQQGPPNYGYTF; DNA: TGTGCCAGCAGTCAACAGGGGCCCCCAAACTATGGCTACACCTTC
J: TRBJ2-1; V: TRBV24-1; D: .; size: .; CDR3: CATSDPPAREQFF; DNA: TGTGCCACCAGTGATCCCCCGGCGAGGGAGCAGTTCTTC
J: TRBJ1-1; V: TRBV5-1; D: TRBD1; size: .; CDR3: CASSLVAGGSVGTEAFF; DNA: TGCGCCAGCAGCTTGGTCGCAGGGGGGAGTGTGGGCACTGAAGCTTTCTTT
J: TRBJ2-1; V: TRBV28; D: .; size: .; CDR3: CASSSRRGLSYNEQFF; DNA: TGTGCCAGCAGTTCACGGCGGGGGCTCTCCTACAATGAGCAGTTCTTC